This T cell receptor beta chain was documented in a study of cytomegalovirus exposure and HLA in healthy donors. Concerning this clone: Its antigen is unknown.

This CDR3 spans 16 amino acids. Germline CDR1 reads KGHSH; CDR2 reads LQKENI. Trimming removed 1 base at V and 2 bases at J, with 14 bases between. With 60 Vbeta and 13 Jbeta primers, the PCR was carried out. Study processing details: The authors later counted 70 million to 85 million unique TCR beta chains, 9.5 million to 11 million of them shared. Assay: immunoSEQ multiplex PCR; the TCRdb copy retains only in-frame clones and omits some. V and J calls and clone size are as listed in that table; D and trimming were resolved from the DNA. This sample contains about 200,000 clones. Study results and caveats: According to a later analysis, most TCR beta chains associated with CMV appeared HLA-restricted.

The origin of this receptor is a girl aged 2 to 10 in good health and CMV-seropositive. The genes are TRBV18 and TRBJ2-5; D is perhaps TRBD1 (6 bases). The sample taken for sequencing was PBMCs. The CDR3: CASSPLSGHPQETQYF. CDR3 coding DNA: TGTGCCAGCTCACCACTATCGGGACACCCTCAAGAGACCCAGTACTTC.